The rows below give T cell receptor beta chains drawn from one sample of a study of neoadjuvant anti-PD-1 for oral cavity cancer. Sequencing used immunoSEQ multiplex PCR; TCRdb keeps in-frame clones, though not all of them. This table holds 65,000 to 70,000 clones, roughly 90% found once. The sample in question was PBMCs, obtained after nivolumab (anti-PD-1) treatment. These receptors originate from a person aged 35 to 85 with oral cavity squamous cell carcinoma. The CDR3 runs from the conserved cysteine through the conserved F or W. The order of the fields is clone size, V gene, D gene, J gene, CDR3 DNA, CDR3 protein. D genes are given only for firm matches. Clone size is given for some rows only: seen once, a few or many times, or a class if the clone is expanded.

>-|TRBV7-9|TRBD1|TRBJ1-4
TGTGCCAGCAGCTTGGGACAGTCCGCAACTAATGAAAAACTGTTTTTT
CASSLGQSATNEKLFF
>few|TRBV27|-|TRBJ1-4
TGTGCCAGCAGTTCTTTACAGCTTCATGAAAAACTGTTTTTT
CASSSLQLHEKLFF
>once|TRBV11-2|-|TRBJ1-1
TGTGCCAGCAGCTTAGTCCAGAACACTGAAGCTTTCTTT
CASSLVQNTEAFF
>few|TRBV7-3|TRBD1|TRBJ2-1
TGTGCCAGCAGCTTAATAGGGATCGCTGGGACAGGGAAGGACAATGAGCAGTTCTTC
CASSLIGIAGTGKDNEQFF
>-|TRBV7-9|-|TRBJ2-7
TGTGCCAGCAGCGCGACCTACGAGCAGTACTTC
CASSATYEQYF
>-|TRBV2|TRBD1|TRBJ1-1
TGTGCCACCAGGTGGTGGACAGGAAGGTCCACTGAAGCTTTCTTT
CATRWWTGRSTEAFF
>-|TRBV25-1|-|TRBJ2-1
TGTGCCAGCAGCCCCAGGGTCGAGCAGTTCTTC
CASSPRVEQFF
>-|TRBV30|-|TRBJ1-4
TGTGCCTGGAGTCGACAGAAACTGTTTTTT
CAWSRQKLFF
>-|TRBV15|TRBD1|TRBJ1-1
TGTGCCACCAGCCGGGACGGGACAGGGACTATGGGAGCTTTCTTT
CATSRDGTGTMGAFF
>-|TRBV5-1|TRBD2|TRBJ2-3
TGCGCCAGCAGCTCGGGGGGACTAGCGGGAGACGATACGCAGTATTTT
CASSSGGLAGDDTQYF
>-|TRBV19|-|TRBJ2-5
TGTGCCAGTAGTGGTTTGGCTTTCGAGACCCAGTACTTC
CASSGLAFETQYF
>-|TRBV9|-|TRBJ2-3
TGTGCCAGCAGCGCCTCATTTAGCGATACGCAGTATTTT
CASSASFSDTQYF
>-|TRBV9|-|TRBJ2-7
TGTGCCAGCAGCGGAGGCCCAGCATATAAGCAGTACTTC
CASSGGPAYKQYF
>-|TRBV6-1|-|TRBJ2-2
TGTGCCACTAGACCTTCTACGAACACCGGGGAGCTGTTTTTT
CATRPSTNTGELFF
>-|TRBV5-4|-|TRBJ2-6
TGTGCCAGCAGCAGGGACACTATAGGGGCCAACGTCCTGACTTTC
CASSRDTIGANVLTF
>-|TRBV5-1|-|TRBJ1-1
TGCGCCAGCAGCCTGATTAGTGGTATGAACACTGAAGCTTTCTTT
CASSLISGMNTEAFF
>-|TRBV2|TRBD1|TRBJ1-5
TGTGCCAGCAGTTACAGGACAGGGTATAATCAGCCCCAGCATTTT
CASSYRTGYNQPQHF
>-|TRBV7-8|-|TRBJ2-7
TGTGCCAGCAGCTTAGCGAATGGGGCAGAGCAGTACTTC
CASSLANGAEQYF
>-|TRBV7-3|TRBD1|TRBJ2-7
TGTGCCAGCAGCCGGGGACAGGGCGCCTACGAGCAGTACTTC
CASSRGQGAYEQYF
>-|TRBV5-1|TRBD1|TRBJ1-4
TGCGCCAGCAGCTTGCGGCAGGGGGCTGGAAAACTGTTTTTT
CASSLRQGAGKLFF
>-|TRBV7-8|-|TRBJ1-1
TGTGCCAGCAGCAACAGGGTTCGGGGTATGAACACTGAAGCTTTCTTT
CASSNRVRGMNTEAFF
>-|TRBV6-1|-|TRBJ1-5
TGTGCCAGCAGTGGCAGCTCCTATAGCAATCAGCCCCAGCATTTT
CASSGSSYSNQPQHF
>-|TRBV7-9|-|TRBJ2-7
TGTGCCAGCGACAGGCTCCCAGGCTACGAGCAGTACTTC
CASDRLPGYEQYF
>-|TRBV6-1|TRBD1|TRBJ1-1
TGTGCCAGCAGTGTCCGACAGGGACTGGAAGCTTTCTTT
CASSVRQGLEAFF
>-|TRBV5-1|-|TRBJ2-5
TGCGCCAGCAGCTTGGACGTGGGCCTCTCTCTGGAGACCCAGTACTTC
CASSLDVGLSLETQYF
>-|TRBV30|-|TRBJ2-7
TGTGCCTGGAGTAGACAGGTCACCTACGAGCAGTACTTC
CAWSRQVTYEQYF
>-|TRBV6-1|-|TRBJ1-2
TGTGCCAGCAGGAAAATCCTGGGCGGAGGCTACACCTTC
CASRKILGGGYTF
>-|TRBV6-6|-|TRBJ1-1
TGTGCCAGCAGTTACCGGACCACACAAGCTTTCTTT
CASSYRTTQAFF
>-|TRBV28|-|TRBJ1-1
TGTGCCAGCAGTTATCGGGGGAGAGTTTTAAACGCTTTCTTT
CASSYRGRVLNAFF
>-|TRBV25-1|-|TRBJ1-1
TGTGCCAGCAGTCCGGCAGCGAGATTAACTGAAGCTTTCTTT
CASSPAARLTEAFF
>-|TRBV27|TRBD2|TRBJ2-1
TGTGCCAGCAGTTTATCTGGAATAGCGGGTCCCCTTGAGCAGTTCTTC
CASSLSGIAGPLEQFF
>-|TRBV27|TRBD2|TRBJ2-7
TGTGCCAGCAGTTCAGCGTGGCGGACTAGCTCCTACGAGCAGTACTTC
CASSSAWRTSSYEQYF
>-|TRBV2|-|TRBJ2-7
TGTGCCAGCAGTGCGGGACTGGAAACCTACGAGCAGTACTTC
CASSAGLETYEQYF
>-|TRBV28|TRBD1|TRBJ1-1
TGTGCCAGCACCCTTCCGTTAGGGACAGGGGGACCCACTGAAGCTTTCTTT
CASTLPLGTGGPTEAFF
>-|TRBV5-1|-|TRBJ2-1
TGCGCCAGCACGGGGGATAGCTCCTACAATGAGCAGTTCTTC
CASTGDSSYNEQFF
>-|TRBV11-2|-|TRBJ1-5
TGTGCCAGCAGCTTAGGCTACAGGGCCAAACAGCCCCAGCATTTT
CASSLGYRAKQPQHF
>-|TRBV4-2|-|TRBJ2-7
TGTGCCAGCAGCCAAGATGATGCCCTTTCCTACGAGCAGTACTTC
CASSQDDALSYEQYF
>-|TRBV6-5|-|TRBJ2-3
TGTGCCAGCAGTTACTGGGGCGGGCGGCCAGATACGCAGTATTTT
CASSYWGGRPDTQYF
>-|TRBV18|-|TRBJ1-2
TGTGCCAGCTCATCGGAGGGGGAAAACTATGGCTACACCTTC
CASSSEGENYGYTF
>-|TRBV30|-|TRBJ2-2
TGTGCCTGGAGTTCATTGTCCGGCGGGGAGCTGTTTTTT
CAWSSLSGGELFF